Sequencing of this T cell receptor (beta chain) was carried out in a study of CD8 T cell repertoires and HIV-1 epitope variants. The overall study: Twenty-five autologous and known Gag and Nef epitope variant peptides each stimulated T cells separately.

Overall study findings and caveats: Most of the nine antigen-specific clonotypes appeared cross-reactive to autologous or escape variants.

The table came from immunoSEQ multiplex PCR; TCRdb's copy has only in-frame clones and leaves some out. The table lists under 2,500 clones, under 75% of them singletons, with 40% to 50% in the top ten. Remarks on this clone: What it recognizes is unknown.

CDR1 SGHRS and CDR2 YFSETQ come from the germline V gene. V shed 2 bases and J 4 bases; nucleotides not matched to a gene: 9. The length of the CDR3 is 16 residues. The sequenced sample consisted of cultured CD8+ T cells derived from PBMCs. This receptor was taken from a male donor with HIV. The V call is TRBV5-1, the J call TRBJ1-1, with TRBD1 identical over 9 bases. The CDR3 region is CASSLIRQGGSTEAFF. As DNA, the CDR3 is TGCGCCAGCAGCTTAATCCGACAGGGGGGGAGCACTGAAGCTTTCTTT.